A single sample gave rise to the 10 T cell receptor beta chains below, sequenced in a study of cytomegalovirus exposure and HLA in healthy donors (dated 2017 in TCRdb). The library came from the immunoSEQ multiplex PCR assay. For the multiplex PCR, a mixture combining 60 forward primers for TCR Vbeta segments and 13 reverse primers for TCR Jbeta segments was used. The table was pulled from immuneACCESS by TCRdb, which kept in-frame rearrangements only. Such tables lose some clones; where checked, under half of the loss comes from unresolved V genes, and the rest has no known cause. This sample has around 67,000 clones in its table, and about 80% of those were observed once. Of the sample, 7.8% falls within the top ten clones. The sample consisted of PBMCs. Source of these receptors: a man aged 18 to 35 in good health and CMV-seropositive.

The rearrangement links TRBV28 to TRBJ2-7; 7 bases match TRBD1. Trimming at V came to 6 bases and at J to 6 bases, leaving 5 bases not matched to a gene. The CDR3 totals 12 residues. CDR1 is MDHEN, CDR2 SYDVKM, per germline. The CDR3 region has the DNA TGTGCCAGCAGCCCGACAGGGATCGAGCAGTACTTC. As protein: CASSPTGIEQYF.

This clone showed up just a few times. The chain uses TRBV5-6 and TRBJ2-3, with D hard to call. Germline CDR1 reads SGHDT; CDR2 reads YYEEEE. V gave up 0 bases and J gave up 3 bases, with 5 bases separating them. This CDR3 spans 13 amino acids. Written as DNA, the CDR3 is TGTGCCAGCAGCTTGGTCAGTACAGATACGCAGTATTTT. Amino acids: CASSLVSTDTQYF.

V usage is TRBV29-1 and J usage is TRBJ1-1; D possibly corresponds to TRBD1 (5 bases). V was clipped by 7 bases and J by 10 bases, with 19 bases between them. CDR3 length equals 12 residues. Germline V CDR1 and CDR2: SQVTM, ANQGSEA. CDR3 loop: CSGRHPGAGAFF. The CDR3, as DNA: TGCAGCGGCCGACATCCTGGGGCAGGAGCTTTCTTT.

This clone was detected only a few times. The genes are TRBV7-8 and TRBJ2-3; 14 bases agree with TRBD2. The germline CDR1 and CDR2 sequences are SGHVS and FQNEAQ. The CDR3 runs to 18 residues. With V trimmed by 5 bases and J by 5 bases, 12 bases remained unmatched. The CDR3 DNA reads as TGTGCCAGCAGCACCGACGTGACTAGCGGGAGGGGAATAGATACGCAGTATTTT. Translated: CASSTDVTSGRGIDTQYF.

The V call is TRBV30, the J call TRBJ2-1, with 13 bases fitting TRBD2. This CDR3 region has 15 residues. Unmatched junction bases numbered 12, after V lost 7 bases and J lost 9 bases. Germline V gene lookup returns CDR1 GTSNPN and CDR2 SVGIG (reference sequence). The CDR3 DNA reads as TGTGCCTCCACGGAACTAGCGGGGGGGGAGGGTGAGCAGTTCTTC. Amino acid sequence: CASTELAGGEGEQFF.

The chain is built from TRBV5-4 and TRBJ2-3, with D perhaps TRBD2 (5 bases). CDR1 and CDR2 (germline): SGHNT, YYREEE (reference sequence). V gave up 4 bases and J gave up 1 base, with 13 bases separating them. CDR3 length: 15 amino acids. Here the CDR3 reads CASSRDTWGTDTQYF. The CDR3 DNA follows: TGTGCCAGCAGCCGGGATACGTGGGGCACAGATACGCAGTATTTT.

For the CDR3, the DNA is TGTGCCAGCAGAGGGACGGGAGCCTACGAGCAGTACTTC. Its translation: CASRGTGAYEQYF. The chain combines TRBV6-1 with TRBJ2-7; tentative D call: TRBD2 (6 bases). This CDR3 is 13 amino acids long. V lost 6 bases to trimming and J lost 2 bases, with 11 bases between them. The germline CDR1 and CDR2 sequences are MNHNS and SASEGT.

The chain recombines TRBV10-2 with TRBJ2-7; TRBD2 might be the D (6 bases). The V gene's germline CDR1 is WSHSY and CDR2 SAAADI. The length of the CDR3 is 15 residues. The V end lost 6 bases, the J end lost 2 bases, and 17 bases lay between the germline ends. CDR3 nucleotide sequence: TGCGCCAGCAGCAAACTAGCAGCTGGCCCCTACGAGCAGTACTTC. Encoded protein: CASSKLAAGPYEQYF.

The rearrangement uses TRBV7-2 and TRBJ2-5; 8 nucleotides agree with TRBD1. J gave up 2 bases and V 5 bases, and 4 bases lay outside the gene matches. Germline V gene lookup returns CDR1 SGHTA and CDR2 FQGNSA. The CDR3 sequence is 14 residues long. The CDR3 DNA reads as TGTGCCAGCAGCAAGAGGACAGGGCAAGAGACCCAGTACTTC. This codes for CASSKRTGQETQYF.

V usage is TRBV6-5 and J usage is TRBJ1-1; D uncertain. Germline V CDR1 and CDR2: MNHEY, SVGAGI. This CDR3 is built from 14 residues. V was shortened by 0 bases and J by 0 bases, with 5 bases between the two germline ends. For the CDR3, the DNA is TGTGCCAGCAGTTACTCGCTAGTGAACACTGAAGCTTTCTTT. It specifies CASSYSLVNTEAFF.